Listed here are 20 T cell receptor beta chains from one sample, sequenced in a study of OX40 agonist ivuxolimab in advanced cancers. The data were produced by immunoSEQ multiplex PCR, yet TCRdb's version contains in-frame clones alone and is incomplete. Here the sample spans roughly 110,000 clones, 75% to 95% being singletons. Sequencing was performed on CD4+ or CD8+ T cells sorted from blood, taken in a trial of the OX40 agonist ivuxolimab. Receptors originate from an adult with an advanced solid tumor such as melanoma, head and neck, liver or kidney cancer.

This clone has only one observation. Written as DNA, the CDR3 is TGTGCCAGCAGCCCGGTACAGCAAATGAACACTGAAGCTTTCTTT. Translating it yields CASSPVQQMNTEAFF. The J gene is TRBJ1-1, the V gene TRBV28, with no clear D. V was pared by 6 bases and J by 0 bases, with 14 bases between. The germline CDR1 and CDR2 sequences are MDHEN and SYDVKM. CDR3 length: 15 residues. The whole variable domain, remainder taken from reference TRBV28 and TRBJ1-1, is DVKVTQSSRYLVKRTGEKVFLECVQDMDHENMFWYRQDPGLGLRLIYFSYDVKMKEKGDIPEGYSVSREKKERFSLILESASTNQTSMYLCASSPVQQMNTEAFFGQGTRLTVV.

This chain joins TRBV19 and TRBJ2-7; the D is unclear. From germline, CDR1 is LNHDA and CDR2 SQIVND (reference sequence). This CDR3 is 13 amino acids long. Trimming cost V 5 bases and J 2 bases, with 10 bases left between them. The CDR3 reads CASSPPQTYEQYF. The DNA of the CDR3 is TGTGCCAGTAGTCCACCGCAAACCTACGAGCAGTACTTC.

The rearrangement joins TRBV28 to TRBJ2-5; D gene uncertain. CDR1 MDHEN and CDR2 SYDVKM come from the germline V gene. V was shortened by 3 bases and J by 0 bases, with 5 bases between the two germline ends. The CDR3 totals 13 residues. CDR3 bases: TGTGCCAGCAGTTTCCGAAACCAAGAGACCCAGTACTTC. Protein sequence: CASSFRNQETQYF.

The chain combines TRBV28 with TRBJ1-1; no reliable D call. This CDR3 contains 13 residues. The V end lost 3 bases, the J end lost 0 bases, and 5 bases lay between the germline ends. The germline CDR1 and CDR2 sequences are MDHEN and SYDVKM. Here the CDR3 DNA reads TGTGCCAGCAGTTTCCCCGTGAACACTGAAGCTTTCTTT. Residues: CASSFPVNTEAFF. The complete variable domain, with remaining parts taken from reference TRBV28 and TRBJ1-1, reads DVKVTQSSRYLVKRTGEKVFLECVQDMDHENMFWYRQDPGLGLRLIYFSYDVKMKEKGDIPEGYSVSREKKERFSLILESASTNQTSMYLCASSFPVNTEAFFGQGTRLTVV.

V and J are TRBV7-2 and TRBJ1-2; no clear D gene. This CDR3 has 14 residues. From germline, CDR1 is SGHTA and CDR2 FQGNSA. The ends were cut back, 2 bases at V and 8 bases at J, with 15 bases in the middle. CDR3 sequence: CASSLRKAWEGYTF. CDR3 coding DNA: TGTGCCAGCAGCTTAAGGAAGGCCTGGGAGGGCTACACCTTC.

CDR3 sequence (DNA): TGTGCCAGTAGTATAGTATCAGGGGCCCTCTACAATGAGCAGTTCTTC. Translation: CASSIVSGALYNEQFF. J is TRBJ2-1 and V is TRBV19, with D possibly TRBD1 on 6 matching bases. V was cut by 1 base and J by 3 bases, with 13 bases left in between. CDR1 LNHDA and CDR2 SQIVND come from the germline V gene (reference sequence). This CDR3 has 16 amino acids.

The chain links TRBV6-6 to TRBJ1-1, with 8 nucleotides matching TRBD1. The CDR3 is made up of 14 amino acids. V lost 0 bases to trimming and J lost 13 bases; unmatched junction nucleotides: 10. Germline V gene lookup returns CDR1 MNHNY and CDR2 SVGAGI (reference sequence). This CDR3 reads CASSYSKDTGGVFF. The CDR3 nucleotides read TGTGCCAGCAGTTACTCGAAGGATACAGGGGGGGTTTTCTTT.

J is TRBJ2-3 and V is TRBV5-6; TRBD2 matches 8 bases. The germline CDR1 and CDR2 sequences are SGHDT and YYEEEE. V dropped 5 bases and J dropped 5; count of bases not matched to a gene: 13. The length of the CDR3 is 16 residues. CDR3 coding DNA: TGTGCCAGCAGTCGGCCGAGCGGGAGTCAGGGAGATACGCAGTATTTT. Protein: CASSRPSGSQGDTQYF.

The CDR3 loop reads CASSSRGADEKLFF. The CDR3, as DNA: TGTGCCAGCAGTTCACGGGGGGCGGATGAAAAACTGTTTTTT. The rearrangement links TRBV2 to TRBJ1-4, with D tentatively TRBD1 (6 bases). Germline loops: CDR1 SNHLY, CDR2 FYNNEI. The CDR3 has 14 residues. V was clipped by 5 bases and J by 6 bases, with 13 bases between them.

The genes are TRBV29-1 and TRBJ1-1; D remains unclear. Germline V CDR1 and CDR2: SQVTM, ANQGSEA. The ends were cut back, 6 bases at V and 3 bases at J, with 11 bases in the middle. The CDR3 length is 12 residues. The CDR3: CSVIRYDTEAFF. DNA of the CDR3: TGCAGCGTAATCAGGTACGACACTGAAGCTTTCTTT.

This sequence joins TRBV5-1 and TRBJ1-1; 10 nucleotides align to TRBD1. The CDR3 loop spans 16 amino acids. The V and J ends lost 1 base and 0 bases, in that order; junction bases with no gene match: 3. Germline CDR1 and CDR2: SGHRS and YFSETQ. CDR3 nucleotides: TGCGCCAGCAGCTTGCAGACAGGGGGCATGAACACTGAAGCTTTCTTT. Translated: CASSLQTGGMNTEAFF.

This rearrangement joins TRBV12-5 to TRBJ2-2; possibly TRBD1 for D (7 bases). Germline CDR1 reads LGHNT; CDR2 reads FRNRAP. The CDR3 loop spans 13 amino acids. V lost 5 bases and J lost 9, with 13 bases in between. The CDR3 spells CASGGGTVRELFF. For the CDR3, the DNA is TGTGCTAGTGGTGGGGGGACAGTCAGGGAGCTGTTTTTT. The complete variable domain, with remaining parts taken from reference TRBV12-5 and TRBJ2-2, reads DARVTQTPRHKVTEMGQEVTMRCQPILGHNTVFWYRQTMMQGLELLAYFRNRAPLDDSGMPKDRFSAEMPDATLATLKIQPSEPRDSAVYFCASGGGTVRELFFGEGSRLTVL.

The chain links TRBV7-2 to TRBJ2-7; D perhaps matches TRBD2 (7 bases). Trimming stripped 5 bases from V and 3 bases from J, with 14 bases between. The CDR3 consists of 14 residues. The germline gives CDR1 SGHTA, CDR2 FQGNSA. The CDR3 here is CASSIAGAGYEQYF. CDR3 coding DNA: TGTGCCAGCAGCATTGCGGGGGCCGGCTACGAGCAGTACTTC.

The chain joins TRBV5-1 to TRBJ1-3; D is ambiguous. The CDR3 is 14 residues long. In germline, CDR1 is SGHRS, CDR2 YFSETQ. Trimming took off 0 bases at V and 0 bases at J, with 4 bases between the two ends. Written as DNA, the CDR3 is TGCGCCAGCAGCTTGGCGGACTCTGGAAACACCATATATTTT. Its protein product is CASSLADSGNTIYF.

DNA of the CDR3: TGCGCCAGCAGCACAATTCCGGGAGCGGACACCGGGGAGCTGTTTTTT. This codes for CASSTIPGADTGELFF. The gene calls are TRBV5-1 and TRBJ2-2; D might be TRBD2 (6 bases). The CDR3 extends over 16 amino acids. Germline assignment: CDR1 SGHRS and CDR2 YFSETQ. The V gene lost 4 bases and the J gene lost 3 bases, with 16 bases spanning the gap.

This sequence joins TRBV6-6 and TRBJ2-7, with 10 bases that match TRBD1. This CDR3 contains 14 residues. V gave up 2 bases and J gave up 3 bases; unmatched junction bases: 1. Germline CDR1 reads MNHNY; CDR2 reads SVGAGI (reference sequence). As DNA, the CDR3 is TGTGCCAGCAGTTACGGGACAGGGGACTACGAGCAGTACTTC. Translation gives CASSYGTGDYEQYF.

This chain uses TRBV5-1 with TRBJ2-3, with a tentative D call TRBD2 (6 bases). The germline V gene has CDR1 SGHRS and CDR2 YFSETQ. V was clipped by 2 bases and J by 2 bases, with 15 bases between them. The CDR3 length is 16 residues. The CDR3 DNA sequence: TGCGCCAGCAGCTTTAGCGAGCGGGCCTACACAGATACGCAGTATTTT. Translation gives CASSFSERAYTDTQYF.

This chain uses TRBV10-2 with TRBJ1-2, with TRBD1 identical over 9 bases. The CDR3 runs to 18 residues. With V trimmed by 0 bases and J by 4 bases, 12 bases remained unmatched. Germline-derived CDR1 and CDR2 are WSHSY and SAAADI. CDR3 residues: CASSESIWTGDSGYGYTF. DNA for the CDR3: TGCGCCAGCAGTGAGTCTATTTGGACAGGGGATTCGGGCTATGGCTACACCTTC.

The chain couples TRBV6-1 to TRBJ2-5; the D gene is possibly TRBD2 (5 bases). This CDR3 has 14 amino acids. Trimming took 1 base from V and 1 from J, leaving 7 bases between them. Germline V lookup: CDR1 MNHNS, CDR2 SASEGT. The CDR3 loop is CASSEGGVQETQYF. CDR3 coding DNA: TGTGCCAGCAGTGAAGGGGGAGTCCAAGAGACCCAGTACTTC.

The gene calls are TRBV11-2 and TRBJ2-2; the match to TRBD2 covers 11 bases. Germline CDR1 reads SGHAT; CDR2 reads FQNNGV. After removal of 4 bases from V and 7 bases from J, the junction contained 8 bases not matched to a gene. The CDR3 is made up of 16 amino acids. This CDR3 is CASSWIAGGPIGELFF. For the CDR3, the DNA is TGTGCCAGCAGCTGGATAGCGGGAGGGCCGATCGGGGAGCTGTTTTTT.